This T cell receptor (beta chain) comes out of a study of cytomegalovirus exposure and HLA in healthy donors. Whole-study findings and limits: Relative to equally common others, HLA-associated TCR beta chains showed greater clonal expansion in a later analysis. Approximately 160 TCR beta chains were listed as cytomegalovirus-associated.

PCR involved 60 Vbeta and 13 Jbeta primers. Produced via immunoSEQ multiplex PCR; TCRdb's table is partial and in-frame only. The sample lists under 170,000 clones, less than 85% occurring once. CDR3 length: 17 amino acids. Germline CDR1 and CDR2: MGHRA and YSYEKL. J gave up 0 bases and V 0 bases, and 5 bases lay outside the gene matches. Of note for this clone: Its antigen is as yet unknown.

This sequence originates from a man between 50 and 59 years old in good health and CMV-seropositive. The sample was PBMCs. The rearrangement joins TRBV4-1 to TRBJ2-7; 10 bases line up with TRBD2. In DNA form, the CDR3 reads TGCGCCAGCAGCCAAGATATAGCGGGAGGCCCCTCCTACGAGCAGTACTTC. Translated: CASSQDIAGGPSYEQYF.